Below are 27 T cell receptor beta chains sequenced from a single sample in a study of T cell responses to AZD1222 COVID-19 vaccine. Sequencing used immunoSEQ multiplex PCR; TCRdb keeps in-frame clones, though not all of them. The profile shows 130,000 to 150,000 clones, approximately 89% of them singletons. The specimen was peripheral blood, collected on day 0 of AZD1222 vaccination. The source of these receptors is an adult in good health.

The V and J genes are TRBV7-9 and TRBJ1-1; unclear D gene. With 1 base removed from V and 1 base from J, the gap between germline ends came to 10 bases. CDR3 length: 15 residues. Germline CDR1 and CDR2: SEHNR and FQNEAQ (reference sequence). The CDR3 reads CASSLGGKGNTEAFF. CDR3 coding DNA: TGTGCCAGCAGCTTAGGAGGGAAAGGGAACACTGAAGCTTTCTTT.

This clone was picked up one time. V and J are TRBV10-3 and TRBJ1-2; TRBD1 is a possible D gene (5 bases). This CDR3 comprises 13 residues. Germline V gene sequence: CDR1 ENHRY, CDR2 SYGVKD. Trimming took off 3 bases at V and 7 bases at J, with 12 bases between the two ends. CDR3 nucleotide sequence: TGTGCCATCAGTGACGGGGGATATGCTGGCTACACCTTC. Residues: CAISDGGYAGYTF.

V is TRBV3-1 (or the pseudogene TRBV3-2) and J is TRBJ1-2; no clear D. The CDR3 sequence is 15 residues long. Trimming took 0 bases from V and 8 from J, leaving 16 bases between them. Germline CDR1 reads LGHDT; CDR2 reads YNNKEL (reference sequence). CDR3 nucleotide sequence: TGTGCCAGCAGCCAAGAAGCGGTGGGGTTTCGAGGCTACACCTTC. Its protein product is CASSQEAVGFRGYTF.

This chain links TRBV9 with TRBJ2-1; maybe TRBD2 (7 bases). The CDR3 runs 19 residues. The germline gives CDR1 SGDLS, CDR2 YYNGEE. The ends were cut back, 3 bases at V and 4 bases at J, with 26 bases in the middle. DNA of the CDR3: TGTGCCAGCAGCGCCTCGGGGGGCTCGATATCCCGAATTTACAATGAGCAGTTCTTC. Its translation: CASSASGGSISRIYNEQFF.

V usage is TRBV5-5 and J usage is TRBJ2-7, with 8 bases matching TRBD1. In germline, CDR1 is SGHKS, CDR2 YYEKEE (reference sequence). The junction had 17 bases not matched to a gene; V was cut back by 4 bases and J by 11 bases. The CDR3 totals 15 residues. Here the CDR3 reads CASSQPVHTGGGKYF. The CDR3, as DNA: TGTGCCAGCAGCCAACCGGTCCATACAGGGGGTGGGAAGTACTTC.

The chain is built from TRBV11-2 and TRBJ2-7; either TRBD1 or TRBD2 may fit D (5 bases each). Deletions cut 4 bases from V and 4 bases from J, with 11 bases between. The V gene's germline CDR1 is SGHAT and CDR2 FQNNGV. This CDR3 is 13 amino acids long. CDR3: CASSSGRIYEQYF. The DNA of the CDR3 is TGTGCCAGCAGCTCGGGACGGATTTACGAGCAGTACTTC. Together with reference TRBV11-2 and TRBJ2-7, the CDR3 gives the full variable domain: EAGVAQSPRYKIIEKRQSVAFWCNPISGHATLYWYQQILGQGPKLLIQFQNNGVVDDSQLPKDRFSAERLKGVDSTLKIQPAKLEDSAVYLCASSSGRIYEQYFGPGTRLTVT.

CDR3 in amino acids: CASSLVYRSYNEQFF. CDR3 in DNA: TGTGCCAGCAGCTTAGTCTATCGGTCCTACAATGAGCAGTTCTTC. The chain is built from TRBV5-6 and TRBJ2-1; D is unresolved. The CDR3 covers 15 residues. V shed 2 bases and J shed 1 base, with 10 bases lying between them. Germline CDR1 SGHDT, CDR2 YYEEEE.

The V gene is TRBV5-1, the J gene TRBJ2-3, with TRBD2 as a possible D gene (7 bases). This CDR3 is built from 14 residues. V lost 8 bases, J lost 2 bases, and 15 bases lay in between. Germline V lookup: CDR1 SGHRS, CDR2 YFSETQ. CDR3 DNA: TGCGCCAGTACACAGGGAGGGCCCACAGATACGCAGTATTTT. Amino acids: CASTQGGPTDTQYF.

A single count supports this clone. The chain combines TRBV6-5 with TRBJ2-3; D possibly corresponds to TRBD1 (5 bases). Trimming shortened V by 7 bases and J by 5 bases, and 13 bases separated the two germline ends. Per the germline V gene, CDR1 is MNHEY and CDR2 is SVGAGI. This CDR3 is built from 13 residues. The CDR3 sequence is CASKGQIRDTQYF. CDR3 DNA: TGTGCCAGCAAGGGGCAGATTAGAGATACGCAGTATTTT.

V usage is TRBV7-9 and J usage is TRBJ1-1, with D unclear. CDR3 length: 13 amino acids. The germline V gene encodes CDR1 SEHNR and CDR2 FQNEAQ (reference sequence). V was shortened by 5 bases and J by 3 bases, with 10 bases between the two germline ends. The CDR3 coding sequence is TGTGCCAGCAGCCAACCGAGGGACACTGAAGCTTTCTTT. Residues: CASSQPRDTEAFF.

The V call is TRBV11-2, the J call TRBJ1-4; D uncertain. From germline, CDR1 is SGHAT and CDR2 FQNNGV. V was pared by 2 bases and J by 2 bases, with 15 bases between. CDR3 size: 17 residues. The CDR3: CASSLSPSYATNEKLFF. The CDR3 coding sequence is TGTGCCAGCAGCTTATCCCCGTCCTATGCGACTAATGAAAAACTGTTTTTT. Filled out from reference TRBV11-2 and TRBJ1-4, the complete variable domain reads EAGVAQSPRYKIIEKRQSVAFWCNPISGHATLYWYQQILGQGPKLLIQFQNNGVVDDSQLPKDRFSAERLKGVDSTLKIQPAKLEDSAVYLCASSLSPSYATNEKLFFGSGTQLSVL.

This sequence joins TRBV5-5 and TRBJ2-1; 14 bases match TRBD2. The CDR3 is made up of 15 amino acids. The trim removed 4 bases at V and 6 bases at J, leaving 3 bases unmatched. CDR1 is SGHKS, CDR2 YYEKEE, per germline (reference sequence). CDR3 coding DNA: TGTGCCAGCAGCCTGACTAGCGGGGGGGCCAATGAGCAGTTCTTC. Amino acid sequence: CASSLTSGGANEQFF.

The chain employs TRBV6-5 and TRBJ1-2; possibly TRBD1 for D (6 bases). CDR1 and CDR2 from the germline V gene are MNHEY and SVGAGI. This CDR3 has 15 amino acids. V was trimmed by 7 bases and J by 8 bases, leaving 23 bases between them. For the CDR3, the DNA is TGTGCCAGCAATCGGTCCCCCCGGGGGGGCTCGGGCTACACCTTC. Residues: CASNRSPRGGSGYTF.

The chain joins TRBV6-6 to TRBJ2-5, with D tentatively TRBD1 (7 bases). Germline V CDR1 and CDR2: MNHNY, SVGAGI (reference sequence). Trimming cost V 11 bases and J 0 bases, with 13 bases left between them. CDR3 length: 13 amino acids. CDR3 in DNA: TGTGCCTCGACAGGGACTTACCAAGAGACCCAGTACTTC. This gives the protein CASTGTYQETQYF.

The V call is TRBV9, the J call TRBJ1-1, with unresolved D. The CDR3 is made up of 13 amino acids. CDR1 is SGDLS, CDR2 YYNGEE, per germline. V was cut by 0 bases and J by 4 bases, with 7 bases left in between. This chain's CDR3 is CASSVVSPTEAFF. CDR3 DNA: TGTGCCAGCAGCGTAGTATCCCCCACTGAAGCTTTCTTT. Looking up the rest from reference TRBV9 and TRBJ1-1 gives the full variable domain: DSGVTQTPKHLITATGQRVTLRCSPRSGDLSVYWYQQSLDQGLQFLIQYYNGEERAKGNILERFSAQQFPDLHSELNLSSLELGDSALYFCASSVVSPTEAFFGQGTRLTVV.

The chain has TRBV19 and TRBJ1-2, with a tentative D call TRBD1 (5 bases). This CDR3 is 15 amino acids long. In germline, CDR1 is LNHDA, CDR2 SQIVND (reference sequence). V lost 9 bases and J 7 bases, leaving 24 bases between the germline ends. CDR3 sequence reads: CARGIDSGATAGYTF. CDR3 nucleotides: TGTGCCAGGGGTATAGACTCCGGGGCCACGGCTGGCTACACCTTC.

The chain carries TRBV5-1 and TRBJ2-3, with 11 nucleotides matching TRBD2. The CDR3 runs 17 residues. The junction had 7 bases not matched to a gene; V was cut back by 4 bases and J by 0 bases. Germline CDR1 SGHRS, CDR2 YFSETQ. In DNA form, the CDR3 reads TGCGCCAGCAGCCCCTCCCGGACTAGCGGGAGCACAGATACGCAGTATTTT. Its protein product is CASSPSRTSGSTDTQYF.

The V and J genes are TRBV11-2 and TRBJ1-2, with D unclear. This CDR3 region has 12 residues. The germline gives CDR1 SGHAT, CDR2 FQNNGV. Between the trimmed V and J ends, which lost 4 bases and 7 bases, there was a span of 10 bases. In DNA, the CDR3 is TGTGCCAGCAGCTCCTCGAGGGCTGGCTACACCTTC. Translated: CASSSSRAGYTF.

The chain recombines TRBV7-2 with TRBJ2-7, with D possibly matching TRBD2 (6 bases). Germline-derived CDR1 and CDR2 are SGHTA and FQGNSA. CDR3 size: 14 residues. The V end lost 5 bases, the J end lost 6 bases, and 17 bases lay between the germline ends. CDR3 bases: TGTGCCAGCAGCCCTCGCTTCGGGGGTGCCGAGCAGTACTTC. Its translation: CASSPRFGGAEQYF.

The table lists this clone with a count of one. V gene TRBV4-2 combines with J gene TRBJ1-5, with unresolved D. Germline values: CDR1 LGHNA, CDR2 YNFKEQ. V was trimmed by 1 base and J by 6 bases, leaving 10 bases between them. The CDR3 length is 14 residues. CDR3 amino acids: CASSQGGDGQPQHF. Here the CDR3 DNA reads TGTGCCAGCAGCCAAGGCGGAGATGGTCAGCCCCAGCATTTT.

J is TRBJ2-3 and V is TRBV6-5; a possible D gene is TRBD2 (6 bases). V lost 2 bases, J lost 6 bases, and 15 bases lay in between. This CDR3 has 15 amino acids. Germline CDR1 and CDR2: MNHEY and SVGAGI. The CDR3 coding sequence is TGTGCCAGCAGTTACGGGCGGAGTCGGGGGGATACGCAGTATTTT. Translated: CASSYGRSRGDTQYF.

The rearrangement uses TRBV5-1 and TRBJ2-1; D is unclear. The germline CDR1 and CDR2 sequences are SGHRS and YFSETQ. V dropped 0 bases and J dropped 3 bases, with 13 bases sitting between them. The CDR3 loop spans 16 amino acids. For the CDR3, the DNA is TGCGCCAGCAGCTTGGAGCCAGCGTCAGGCTACAATGAGCAGTTCTTC. It specifies CASSLEPASGYNEQFF. Using reference TRBV5-1 and TRBJ2-1 for the parts outside the CDR3, the full variable domain is KAGVTQTPRYLIKTRGQQVTLSCSPISGHRSVSWYQQTPGQGLQFLFEYFSETQRNKGNFPGRFSGRQFSNSRSEMNVSTLELGDSALYLCASSLEPASGYNEQFFGPGTRLTVL.

With regard to this clone: This likely stems from a read error, as it lies one base from a far larger clone. Within the sample, other DNA sequences also encode this same CDR3. The chain carries TRBV6-5 and TRBJ2-2, with D perhaps TRBD2 (6 bases). Germline V gene lookup returns CDR1 MNHEY and CDR2 SVGAGI. The CDR3 is 14 amino acids. CDR3 nucleotide sequence: TGTGCCAGCAACACGGGACTCGACACCGGGGAGTTGTTTTTT. Residues: CASNTGLDTGELFF.

The V call is TRBV18, the J call TRBJ1-2; 7 positions agree with TRBD1. Germline trimming cut 2 bases from V and 6 bases from J; bases unmatched to any gene: 3. Germline CDR1 and CDR2: KGHSH and LQKENI. The CDR3 length is 13 residues. This CDR3 is CASSPNRGHGYTF. The CDR3 DNA sequence: TGTGCCAGCTCACCAAACAGGGGCCATGGCTACACCTTC.

V usage is TRBV9 and J usage is TRBJ1-1, with TRBD1 identical over 9 bases. The CDR3 totals 17 residues. The ends lost 0 bases at V and 4 bases at J; junction bases unmatched: 10. Germline-derived CDR1 and CDR2 are SGDLS and YYNGEE. CDR3 region: CASSVDGTGRGITEAFF. For the CDR3, the DNA is TGTGCCAGCAGCGTAGACGGGACAGGGAGGGGTATCACTGAAGCTTTCTTT. The whole variable domain, remainder taken from reference TRBV9 and TRBJ1-1, is DSGVTQTPKHLITATGQRVTLRCSPRSGDLSVYWYQQSLDQGLQFLIQYYNGEERAKGNILERFSAQQFPDLHSELNLSSLELGDSALYFCASSVDGTGRGITEAFFGQGTRLTVV.

The chain links TRBV11-1 to TRBJ2-2; either TRBD1 or TRBD2 may fit D (5 bases each). V dropped 5 bases and J dropped 3 bases, with 10 bases sitting between them. The CDR3 has 14 amino acids. The germline V gene encodes CDR1 SGHAT and CDR2 FQDESV (reference sequence). Here the CDR3 reads CASSEGPHTGELFF. CDR3 bases: TGTGCCAGCAGCGAGGGACCGCACACCGGGGAGCTGTTTTTT.

CDR3 coding DNA: TGTGCCAGCCGCACCGGGGCGATGAACACCGGGGAGCTGTTTTTT. This encodes CASRTGAMNTGELFF. This sequence joins TRBV19 and TRBJ2-2; perhaps D is TRBD1 or TRBD2 (5 bases each). This CDR3 has 15 residues. Trimming took 9 bases from V and 1 from J, leaving 15 bases between them. In germline, CDR1 is LNHDA, CDR2 SQIVND (reference sequence). Looking up the rest from reference TRBV19 and TRBJ2-2 gives the full variable domain: DGGITQSPKYLFRKEGQNVTLSCEQNLNHDAMYWYRQDPGQGLRLIYYSQIVNDFQKGDIAEGYSVSREKKESFPLTVTSAQKNPTAFYLCASRTGAMNTGELFFGEGSRLTVL.